A single T cell receptor (beta chain) is shown here with its context. Antigen: not known. The V gene's germline CDR1 is SQVTM and CDR2 ANQGSEA. The CDR3 spans 14 residues. The V end was cut by 5 bases, the J end by 3 bases, with 17 bases between. Data came from immunoSEQ multiplex PCR; TCRdb stores just in-frame clones and leaves some out. The sample carries over a million clones, 95% to 99% recorded once. These data are taken from a study of shared clonotypes between healthy human individuals. Study-wide results and caveats: In having few donors, the study represented limited genetic and exposure-history diversity. In a handful of donors, around 5% of naive CD4 clonotypes appeared in common.

Sequenced input: naive CD4+ T cells sorted from blood. The subset denotes: CD45RA+ positively selected. The rearrangement joins TRBV29-1 to TRBJ2-7, with D possibly matching TRBD1 (6 bases). The TCR comes from a man between 25 and 39 years old in good health. DNA of the CDR3: TGCAGCGTTTCCGACAGGAAGCCATACTACGAGCAGTACTTC. Translating it yields CSVSDRKPYYEQYF.